One T cell receptor (beta chain) is described in this entry. What it binds is unknown. Both 60 Vbeta primers and 13 Jbeta primers went into the PCR. Profiled with immunoSEQ multiplex PCR; TCRdb holds only in-frame clones, not every one. Among over 150,000 clones listed, approximately 79% were seen once. V was pared by 0 bases and J by 4 bases, with 2 bases of the junction left unmatched. Germline CDR1 and CDR2: GTSNPN and SVGIG (reference sequence). The CDR3 is 14 amino acids. The data were obtained in a study of cytomegalovirus exposure and HLA in healthy donors. Study findings and constraints: Presence/absence analyses rested on an assumption that sequencing depth was roughly uniform across donors. Many donors carried some public TCRs, although rarity characterized most TCR sequences.

The donors were healthy bone marrow donors. This chain uses TRBV30 with TRBJ1-2; 10 positions agree with TRBD1. The source of this sequence is a man aged 55-75 years in good health and CMV-seronegative. Source material: PBMCs. DNA of the CDR3: TGTGCCTGGAGTGTAAGGGACAGGGGCTATGGCTACACCTTC. It codes for CAWSVRDRGYGYTF.